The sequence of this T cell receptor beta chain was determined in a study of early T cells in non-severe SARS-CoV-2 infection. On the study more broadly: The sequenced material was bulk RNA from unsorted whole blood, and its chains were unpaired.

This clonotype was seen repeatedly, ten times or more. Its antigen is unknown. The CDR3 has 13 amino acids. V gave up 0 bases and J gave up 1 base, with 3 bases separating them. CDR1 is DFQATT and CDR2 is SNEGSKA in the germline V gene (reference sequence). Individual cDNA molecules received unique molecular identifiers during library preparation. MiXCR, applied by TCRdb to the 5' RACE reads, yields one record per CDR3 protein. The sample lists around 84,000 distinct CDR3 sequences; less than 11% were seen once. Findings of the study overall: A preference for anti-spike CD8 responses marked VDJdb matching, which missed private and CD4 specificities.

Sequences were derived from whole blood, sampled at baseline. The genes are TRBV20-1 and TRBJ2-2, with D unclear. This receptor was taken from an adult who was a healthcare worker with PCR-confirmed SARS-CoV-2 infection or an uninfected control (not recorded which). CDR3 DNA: TGCAGTGCTAGAGATCGGAACACCGGGGAGCTGTTTTTT. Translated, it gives CSARDRNTGELFF.